This TCR beta chain was identified during a study of cytotoxic CD8 clonotypes in ibrutinib-treated CLL (dated by TCRdb to the early 2020s). In terms of the full investigation: In this cohort, approximately 15 patients were treatment-naive and approximately 10 were relapsed/refractory, while approximately 18 had unmutated IGHV. Partial responses were observed in 24 patients and complete responses in 2; after a median follow-up of 68 months, remission was maintained in 15 or so patients and progression was observed in approximately 12. Patients were still on ibrutinib when every remission and progressive disease sample was collected. Cryopreserved peripheral blood mononuclear cells were collected before treatment, at response, and at either disease progression or sustained remission. The response samples were drawn at a median of roughly twelve months into treatment, with a range of about 6 to 40 months. Samples averaged roughly 280,000 productive templates and just under 95,000 productive rearrangements. Longitudinal samples were obtainable from about 30% of the roughly 90 participants in the trial.

To note about this clone: The antigen it binds to is not known. No much larger clone exists at a distance of one base, and base qualities are not known.

A MiSeq instrument was used for deep resolution sequencing, which targeted depths ranging from 1 in 1 million up to 1 in 200,000 T cells, with coverage averaging 10x for each clonotype. The immunoSEQ hsTCRB Kit was used to generate the TCR beta libraries. The paper's processing steps were these. Data were analyzed with ImmunoSEQ Data Assistant and ImmunoSEQ Analyzer, with V, D and J genes assigned per IMGT definitions. Clonality was computed as one minus normalized Shannon entropy of productive rearrangement frequencies, ranging from 0 to 1. Only overrepresented clonotypes making up at least 0.05% of the repertoire of each patient were included in the public clonotype analysis. About a dozen age-matched healthy donor repertoires from immuneACCESS were used as controls for clonality. Not all clones reach the TCRdb copy of this immuneACCESS table, which keeps in-frame sequences only. Checked studies attribute under half of the gap to unresolved V genes and leave the rest unexplained. That table is the source of V, J and clone size, and D and trimming were worked out from the DNA. For this sample there are some 30,000 clones; about 75% appear just once. The leading ten clones occupy roughly 48% of the sample.

Sequences SGHAT (CDR1) and FQNNGV (CDR2) are obtained from the germline V gene. Trimming leaves V shorter by 1 base and J shorter by 4 bases, with the junction holding 3 bases beyond the gene matches. From cysteine to phenylalanine, the CDR3 is 15 amino acids long. Left in the record is the CDR3 DNA by itself, 45 bases read in frame from the first base. For TCR beta library preparation, roughly 2.2 micrograms of genomic DNA was extracted from cryopreserved PBMCs. Longitudinal blood samples from CLL patients on ibrutinib monotherapy underwent high-throughput TCR beta sequencing. Patients were enrolled in a phase 2 open-label single-center ibrutinib monotherapy trial. General conclusions and limits of the study: Baseline clonality exceeded that of age-matched healthy donors and correlated strongly with circulating CD8+ T-cell counts. Clonality rose at ibrutinib response, remained stable during sustained remission, and dropped back toward baseline at progression. Lymph node repertoires were not examined, and the timing of sampling was not matched between patients in sustained remission and those whose disease progressed. Public clonotypes were found to be uncommon and were observed to contract or remain stable during treatment; the increase in clonality was shown to reflect expansion of private clonotypes at ibrutinib response.

The receptor was isolated from a human donor with chronic lymphocytic leukemia. The starting material was PBMCs, obtained after 36 months of ibrutinib treatment. The chain uses TRBV11-2 and TRBJ1-1; the junction holds 10 bases that match TRBD1. CDR3 sequence: CASSLVGTGVTEAFF. The nucleotides are TGTGCCAGCAGCTTAGTTGGGACAGGGGTCACTGAAGCTTTCTTT. This CDR3, with the reference TRBV11-2 and TRBJ1-1 proteins standing in past its ends, gives the full variable domain EAGVAQSPRYKIIEKRQSVAFWCNPISGHATLYWYQQILGQGPKLLIQFQNNGVVDDSQLPKDRFSAERLKGVDSTLKIQPAKLEDSAVYLCASSLVGTGVTEAFFGQGTRLTVV.